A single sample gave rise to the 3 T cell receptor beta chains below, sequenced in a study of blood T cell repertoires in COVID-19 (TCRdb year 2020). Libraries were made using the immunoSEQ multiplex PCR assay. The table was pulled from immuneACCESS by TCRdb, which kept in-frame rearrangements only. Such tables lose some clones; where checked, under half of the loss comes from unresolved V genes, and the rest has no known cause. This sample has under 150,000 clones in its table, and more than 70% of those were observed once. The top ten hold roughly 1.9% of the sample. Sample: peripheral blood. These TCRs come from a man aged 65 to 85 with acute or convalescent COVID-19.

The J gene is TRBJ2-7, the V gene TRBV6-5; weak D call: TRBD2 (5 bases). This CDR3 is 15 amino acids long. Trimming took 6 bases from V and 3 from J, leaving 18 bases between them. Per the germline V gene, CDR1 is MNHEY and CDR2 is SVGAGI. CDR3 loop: CASSFPRGSVYEQYF. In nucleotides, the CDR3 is TGTGCCAGCAGCTTCCCCCGGGGTTCGGTCTACGAGCAGTACTTC.

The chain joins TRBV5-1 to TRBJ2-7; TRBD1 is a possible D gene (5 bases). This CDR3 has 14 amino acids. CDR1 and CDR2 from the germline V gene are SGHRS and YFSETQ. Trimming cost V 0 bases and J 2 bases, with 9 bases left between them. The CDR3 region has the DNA TGCGCCAGCAGCTTGGCCTCAGGGACCTACGAGCAGTACTTC. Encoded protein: CASSLASGTYEQYF.

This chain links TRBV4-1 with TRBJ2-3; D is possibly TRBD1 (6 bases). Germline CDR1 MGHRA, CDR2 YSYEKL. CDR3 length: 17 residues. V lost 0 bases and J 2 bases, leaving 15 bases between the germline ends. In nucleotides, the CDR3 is TGCGCCAGCAGCCAAGAGAGTGAGGGGGTGGTCACAGATACGCAGTATTTT. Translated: CASSQESEGVVTDTQYF.